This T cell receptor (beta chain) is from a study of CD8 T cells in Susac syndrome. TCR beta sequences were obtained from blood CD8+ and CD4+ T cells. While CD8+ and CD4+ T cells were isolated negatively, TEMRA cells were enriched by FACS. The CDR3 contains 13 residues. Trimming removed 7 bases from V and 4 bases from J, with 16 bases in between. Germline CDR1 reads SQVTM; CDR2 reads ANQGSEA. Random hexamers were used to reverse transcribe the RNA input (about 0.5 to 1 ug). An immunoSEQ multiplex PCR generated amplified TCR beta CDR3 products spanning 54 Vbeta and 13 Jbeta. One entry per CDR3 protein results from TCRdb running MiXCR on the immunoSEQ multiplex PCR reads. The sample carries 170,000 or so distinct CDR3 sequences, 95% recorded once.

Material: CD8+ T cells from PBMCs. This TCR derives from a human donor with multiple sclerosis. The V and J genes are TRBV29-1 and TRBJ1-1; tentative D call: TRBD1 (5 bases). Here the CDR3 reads CSARPRGRTEAFF. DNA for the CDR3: TGCAGCGCCCGACCTAGGGGACGCACTGAAGCTTTCTTT.